Below are 25 T cell receptor beta chains sequenced from a single sample in a study of T cells expressing NK-cell markers. TCRdb re-called the 5' RACE reads, yielding one record per CDR3 amino acid sequence without DNA. The sample's table shows 350,000 to 400,000 distinct CDR3 sequences. The sequenced material came from blood T cells: a sorted CD56 or NKG2C T cell subset, CD4+ or CD8+ T cells, or bulk PBMC T cells (not recorded which). These receptors all stem from a woman aged 45-59 years in good health.

V gene TRBV5-1 combines with J gene TRBJ2-7; the D call of TRBD2 rests on TCRdb alone, since no DNA is present to check it. In germline, CDR1 is SGHRS, CDR2 YFSETQ. The CDR3 is made up of 14 amino acids. The CDR3 loop reads CASSLTSVGYEQYF.

The V gene is TRBV5-1, the J gene TRBJ2-5; the D call from TCRdb, TRBD1, cannot be confirmed without DNA. The CDR3 extends over 16 amino acids. Germline loops: CDR1 SGHRS, CDR2 YFSETQ. CDR3 residues: CAGSEGASSTLETQYF.

The chain carries TRBV6-5 and TRBJ2-2; the D call from TCRdb, TRBD1, cannot be confirmed without DNA. The CDR3 runs to 15 residues. Germline assignment: CDR1 MNHEY and CDR2 SVGAGI. The CDR3 here is CASSFRGRNTGELFF.

This chain links TRBV29-1 with TRBJ1-1; TCRdb names TRBD1, which stays unverified in the absence of DNA. Germline values: CDR1 SQVTM, CDR2 ANQGSEA. The CDR3 is made up of 14 amino acids. This CDR3 is CSVVQGLLNTEAFF.

The chain carries TRBV9 and TRBJ1-4; the D call of TRBD1 rests on TCRdb alone, since no DNA is present to check it. The CDR3 contains 14 residues. Germline CDR1 and CDR2: SGDLS and YYNGEE. The CDR3 spells CASSEGGANEKLFF.

This chain links TRBV7-9 with TRBJ2-2; TCRdb names TRBD1, which stays unverified in the absence of DNA. Germline values: CDR1 SEHNR, CDR2 FQNEAQ (reference sequence). The CDR3 loop spans 15 amino acids. CDR3 sequence: CASSSREDRAGELFF.

The chain recombines TRBV7-3 with TRBJ2-3. The CDR3 has 14 residues. Germline V gene lookup returns CDR1 SGHTA and CDR2 FQGTGA. CDR3 sequence: CASSSGLVTDTQYF.

The chain links TRBV7-2 to TRBJ1-2; TCRdb indicates TRBD1, and absent DNA this call remains unverified. The CDR3 extends over 14 amino acids. Germline V CDR1 and CDR2: SGHTA, FQGNSA. The CDR3 here is CASSFGWGNYGYTF.

This rearrangement joins TRBV6-7 to TRBJ1-3; TCRdb's assignment of TRBD1 cannot be checked, as there is no DNA. TRBV6-7 is annotated as an ORF whose role is uncertain. This CDR3 contains 15 residues. CDR3 sequence: CAISEDISSGNTIYF.

V is TRBV3-1 and J is TRBJ2-1; TCRdb lists TRBD2, though no DNA is available to test this call. The CDR3 consists of 12 residues. Per germline, CDR1 LGHDT and CDR2 YNNKEL (reference sequence). CDR3 in amino acids: CASSRESGRLFF.

V gene TRBV10-2 combines with J gene TRBJ2-7. CDR3 length: 12 residues. Looked up from germline, CDR1 is WSHSY and CDR2 is SAAADI. This CDR3 reads CASREFTYEQYF.

V and J are TRBV7-8 and TRBJ2-1; TCRdb's D call, TRBD2, is unchecked because there is no DNA. Germline V CDR1 and CDR2: SGHVS, FQNEAQ. The CDR3 runs to 18 residues. The CDR3 region is CASSLWGWGTSFSNEQFF.

The gene calls are TRBV5-1 and TRBJ2-3; TCRdb's D call, TRBD2, is unchecked because there is no DNA. CDR3 length: 16 amino acids. Looked up from germline, CDR1 is SGHRS and CDR2 is YFSETQ. This chain's CDR3 is CASSQSGTAGTDTQYF.

The chain carries TRBV6-5 and TRBJ1-2; the D call of TRBD1 rests on TCRdb alone, since no DNA is present to check it. CDR1 is MNHEY, CDR2 SVGAGI, per germline. This CDR3 has 16 amino acids. The CDR3 region is CASSRNVLGQFYGYTF.

V gene TRBV24-1 combines with J gene TRBJ2-6; the TCRdb call, TRBD1, lacks DNA for checking. The CDR3 sequence is 17 residues long. The germline CDR1 and CDR2 sequences are KGHDR and SFDVKD. CDR3 protein: CATGKGSGRAGANVLTF.

The gene calls are TRBV7-2 and TRBJ1-2; TCRdb picks TRBD1, but there is no DNA to check that call. CDR1 and CDR2 from the germline V gene are SGHTA and FQGNSA. The length of the CDR3 is 13 residues. This chain's CDR3 is CASSPGGYSGYTF.

This sequence joins TRBV13 and TRBJ2-2; the TRBD1 assignment by TCRdb is unverifiable without DNA. This CDR3 spans 17 amino acids. From germline, CDR1 is PRHDT and CDR2 FYEKMQ (reference sequence). The chain's CDR3 is CASSSDGDRGRAGELFF.

This chain connects TRBV12-3 or TRBV12-4 to TRBJ2-3. This CDR3 is 12 amino acids long. The CDR3 spells CASRRLLDTQYF.

The J gene is TRBJ1-6, the V gene TRBV28. This CDR3 has 16 residues. Germline V gives CDR1 MDHEN, CDR2 SYDVKM. CDR3 sequence reads: CACSFSASSYNSPLHF. Together with reference TRBV28 and TRBJ1-6, the CDR3 gives the full variable domain: DVKVTQSSRYLVKRTGEKVFLECVQDMDHENMFWYRQDPGLGLRLIYFSYDVKMKEKGDIPEGYSVSREKKERFSLILESASTNQTSMYLCACSFSASSYNSPLHFGNGTRLTVT.

The chain employs TRBV29-1 and TRBJ2-2. The CDR3 has 13 amino acids. CDR1 SQVTM and CDR2 ANQGSEA come from the germline V gene. Here the CDR3 reads CSVEGFGSGELFF.

The gene calls are TRBV28 and TRBJ1-2; TCRdb names TRBD1, which stays unverified in the absence of DNA. The CDR3 covers 13 residues. The V gene's germline CDR1 is MDHEN and CDR2 SYDVKM. The CDR3 is CASSSDRKGGYTF.

This chain connects TRBV5-1 to TRBJ2-1; absent DNA, TCRdb's TRBD1 call cannot be checked. The germline V gene encodes CDR1 SGHRS and CDR2 YFSETQ. CDR3 length equals 14 residues. This CDR3 is CASSPRTGNTEQFF.

The chain links TRBV29-1 to TRBJ2-3; TCRdb reports TRBD2, a call that lacks DNA to check it against. Germline V gene lookup returns CDR1 SQVTM and CDR2 ANQGSEA. This CDR3 comprises 13 residues. The CDR3: CSVVWREFNTQYF.

The chain recombines TRBV9 with TRBJ2-2; with no DNA, the TCRdb D assignment of TRBD1 cannot be verified. Germline V CDR1 and CDR2: SGDLS, YYNGEE. CDR3 length: 17 residues. This CDR3 reads CASSVMSGTGGTGELFF.

V is TRBV11-3 and J is TRBJ2-1; TCRdb names TRBD2, which stays unverified in the absence of DNA. CDR1 SGHNT and CDR2 YENEEA come from the germline V gene. This CDR3 has 17 residues. The CDR3 loop is CASSLVGGIPSYNEQFF. Looking up the rest from reference TRBV11-3 and TRBJ2-1 gives the full variable domain: EAGVVQSPRYKIIEKKQPVAFWCNPISGHNTLYWYLQNLGQGPELLIRYENEEAVDDSQLPKDRFSAERLKGVDSTLKIQPAELGDSAVYLCASSLVGGIPSYNEQFFGPGTRLTVL.